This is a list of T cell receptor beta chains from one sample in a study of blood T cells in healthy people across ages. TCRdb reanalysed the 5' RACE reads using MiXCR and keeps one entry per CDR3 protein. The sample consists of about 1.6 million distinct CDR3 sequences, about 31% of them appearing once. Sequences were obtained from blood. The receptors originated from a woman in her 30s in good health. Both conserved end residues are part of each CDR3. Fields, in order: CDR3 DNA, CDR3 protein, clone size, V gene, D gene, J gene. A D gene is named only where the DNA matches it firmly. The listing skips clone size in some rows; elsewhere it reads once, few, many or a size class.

cdr3_nt: TGTGCCATCAGTGAGTCGGGACTGACTTCCTACAATGAGCAGTTCTTC
cdr3_aa: CAISESGLTSYNEQFF
clone_size: NA
v_call: TRBV10-3
d_call: NA
j_call: TRBJ2-1

cdr3_nt: TGCGCCAGCAGTATTGGCGACACCGTCCAAGAGACCCAGTACTTC
cdr3_aa: CASSIGDTVQETQYF
clone_size: NA
v_call: TRBV10-1
d_call: NA
j_call: TRBJ2-5

cdr3_nt: TGTGCCAGCTCACCTCCTTCGGAGACGCGGGAGACCCAGTACTTC
cdr3_aa: CASSPPSETRETQYF
clone_size: NA
v_call: TRBV18
d_call: NA
j_call: TRBJ2-5

cdr3_nt: TGTGCCAGCAGCCTATCCTTTTTCTCGAGGGCCTACAATGAGCAGTTCTTC
cdr3_aa: CASSLSFFSRAYNEQFF
clone_size: many
v_call: TRBV7-9
d_call: NA
j_call: TRBJ2-1

cdr3_nt: TGTGCCGGCAGTACCCAAATACCCTACGAGCAGTACTTC
cdr3_aa: CAGSTQIPYEQYF
clone_size: NA
v_call: TRBV28
d_call: NA
j_call: TRBJ2-7

cdr3_nt: TGTGCCAGCGGGGGGGGGACAGTCATTTCACCCCTCCACTTT
cdr3_aa: CASGGGTVISPLHF
clone_size: once
v_call: TRBV7-9
d_call: TRBD1
j_call: TRBJ1-6

cdr3_nt: TGTGCCAGCTCACCTGCTCTAGAGACCCAGTACTTC
cdr3_aa: CASSPALETQYF
clone_size: many
v_call: TRBV18
d_call: NA
j_call: TRBJ2-5

cdr3_nt: TGCGCCAGCAGCCAAGTACAGGACAGGGGGCCCGAGCAGTGCTTC
cdr3_aa: CASSQVQDRGPEQCF
clone_size: NA
v_call: TRBV4-1
d_call: TRBD1
j_call: TRBJ2-7

cdr3_nt: TGTGCCAGCAGCAATGGACAGGGCCACGAGCAGTACTTC
cdr3_aa: CASSNGQGHEQYF
clone_size: few
v_call: TRBV9
d_call: TRBD1
j_call: TRBJ2-7

cdr3_nt: TGCAGTGCTAGACTTGACGGAGACTCCTACGAGCAGTACTTC
cdr3_aa: CSARLDGDSYEQYF
clone_size: few
v_call: TRBV20-1
d_call: NA
j_call: TRBJ2-7

cdr3_nt: TGTGCCATCAGTGTAGGGGAGTACGGCTACACCTTC
cdr3_aa: CAISVGEYGYTF
clone_size: NA
v_call: TRBV10-3
d_call: NA
j_call: TRBJ1-2

cdr3_nt: TGCAGTGCTAGTTCCCTAGGCACAGATACGCAGTATTTT
cdr3_aa: CSASSLGTDTQYF
clone_size: NA
v_call: TRBV20-1
d_call: NA
j_call: TRBJ2-3

cdr3_nt: TGTGCCAGCAGCTTAGCCGGTTACGGTTACAATGAGCAGTTCTTC
cdr3_aa: CASSLAGYGYNEQFF
clone_size: many
v_call: TRBV11-2
d_call: NA
j_call: TRBJ2-1

cdr3_nt: TGTGCCAGCATCCCCCCTAGCTTCACAGATACGCAGTATTTT
cdr3_aa: CASIPPSFTDTQYF
clone_size: NA
v_call: TRBV28
d_call: NA
j_call: TRBJ2-3

cdr3_nt: TGTGCCAGCAGCGGGGAGGGACTCAGCACAGATACGCAGTATTTT
cdr3_aa: CASSGEGLSTDTQYF
clone_size: NA
v_call: TRBV9
d_call: TRBD2
j_call: TRBJ2-3

cdr3_nt: TGCGCCAGCAGGCAGTCACAGGGCTTTGTGGACTATGGCTACACCTTC
cdr3_aa: CASRQSQGFVDYGYTF
clone_size: NA
v_call: TRBV5-1
d_call: NA
j_call: TRBJ1-2

cdr3_nt: TGTGCCAGCTCCGTATTAACCGGGACAGGGAATGGCTACACCTTC
cdr3_aa: CASSVLTGTGNGYTF
clone_size: NA
v_call: TRBV18
d_call: TRBD1
j_call: TRBJ1-2

cdr3_nt: TGCAGTGCTAGTAGCGGGGGGGCAGCGGACCATGAGCAGTTCTTC
cdr3_aa: CSASSGGAADHEQFF
clone_size: NA
v_call: TRBV20-1
d_call: TRBD2
j_call: TRBJ2-1

cdr3_nt: TGTGCCAGCAGCTTACCGGGACAGGGGGGGTACGAGCAGTACTTC
cdr3_aa: CASSLPGQGGYEQYF
clone_size: NA
v_call: TRBV27
d_call: TRBD1
j_call: TRBJ2-7

cdr3_nt: TGCAGTGTTTATAGCGGGAGGGCCGGCGAGCAGTACTTC
cdr3_aa: CSVYSGRAGEQYF
clone_size: NA
v_call: TRBV20-1
d_call: TRBD2
j_call: TRBJ2-7

cdr3_nt: TGTGCCAGCAGCCAAGCCTGGAGGGGTCAGCCCCAGCATTTT
cdr3_aa: CASSQAWRGQPQHF
clone_size: NA
v_call: TRBV3-1
d_call: NA
j_call: TRBJ1-5

cdr3_nt: TGCAGTGCTAGGGGGACGGATGAAAAACTGTTTTTT
cdr3_aa: CSARGTDEKLFF
clone_size: few
v_call: TRBV20-1
d_call: NA
j_call: TRBJ1-4

cdr3_nt: TGCGCCAGCAGCTTGGGGTCGAGCGGGGGAGCCACCGGGGAGCTGTTTTTT
cdr3_aa: CASSLGSSGGATGELFF
clone_size: NA
v_call: TRBV5-1
d_call: TRBD2
j_call: TRBJ2-2

cdr3_nt: TGCAGTGCCACCGGGACAGATCAAGAGACCCAGTACTTC
cdr3_aa: CSATGTDQETQYF
clone_size: few
v_call: TRBV20-1
d_call: TRBD1
j_call: TRBJ2-5

cdr3_nt: TGTGCCAGCAGCCCAGACAGGGTTGGTGGTATTGCGCAGTATTTT
cdr3_aa: CASSPDRVGGIAQYF
clone_size: NA
v_call: TRBV3-1
d_call: TRBD1
j_call: TRBJ2-3

cdr3_nt: TGTGCCAGCTCAGTCAACAGTTCCACTGAAGCTTTCTTT
cdr3_aa: CASSVNSSTEAFF
clone_size: NA
v_call: TRBV18
d_call: NA
j_call: TRBJ1-1

cdr3_nt: TGTGCCAGCAGCTCCGGGGAGCAGGGAGGTACTGAAGCTTTCTTT
cdr3_aa: CASSSGEQGGTEAFF
clone_size: NA
v_call: TRBV3-1
d_call: NA
j_call: TRBJ1-1

cdr3_nt: TGTGCCAGCAGCTACAAAGTTGGTCAGCCCCAGCATTTT
cdr3_aa: CASSYKVGQPQHF
clone_size: NA
v_call: TRBV7-2
d_call: NA
j_call: TRBJ1-5

cdr3_nt: TGTGCCACCTTTAACCCACTACTTTACAGCCACGAGCAGTACTTC
cdr3_aa: CATFNPLLYSHEQYF
clone_size: NA
v_call: TRBV24-1
d_call: NA
j_call: TRBJ2-7

cdr3_nt: TGTGCCACCAGCAGAGCCAGGGGGCAGGGCTATGGCTACACCTTC
cdr3_aa: CATSRARGQGYGYTF
clone_size: NA
v_call: TRBV15
d_call: TRBD1
j_call: TRBJ1-2

cdr3_nt: TGTGCCAGCAGCCAAGGGACAGTTGAAAGCAATCAGCCCCAGCATTTT
cdr3_aa: CASSQGTVESNQPQHF
clone_size: NA
v_call: TRBV7-6
d_call: TRBD1
j_call: TRBJ1-5

cdr3_nt: TGCGCCAGCAGCCCCGACGATAGGGGTAACTATGGCTACACCTTC
cdr3_aa: CASSPDDRGNYGYTF
clone_size: few
v_call: TRBV4-1
d_call: NA
j_call: TRBJ1-2

cdr3_nt: TGTGCCAGCAGCCCCCTAGGAGCGGGGGGTTGGAATGAGCAGTTCTTC
cdr3_aa: CASSPLGAGGWNEQFF
clone_size: once
v_call: TRBV11-3
d_call: TRBD2
j_call: TRBJ2-1

cdr3_nt: TGCGCCAGCAGCGATCCCAATACCAATCCGGGAGGCTACACCTTC
cdr3_aa: CASSDPNTNPGGYTF
clone_size: many
v_call: TRBV4-1
d_call: NA
j_call: TRBJ1-2

cdr3_nt: TGTGCCAGCAGCTATAGGGGACAGGCCCCAAATGAAAAACTGTTTTTT
cdr3_aa: CASSYRGQAPNEKLFF
clone_size: few
v_call: TRBV13
d_call: TRBD1
j_call: TRBJ1-4